The T cell receptor beta chain under discussion was sequenced for a study of T cell repertoires in cytomegalovirus infection. Germline values: CDR1 MNHEY, CDR2 SVGEGT. V lost 2 bases, J lost 0 bases, and 8 bases lay in between. This CDR3 is 14 amino acids long. Using its own MiXCR run on the reads, TCRdb lists one record per CDR3 protein. The repertoire holds approximately 590,000 distinct CDR3 sequences, almost 40% seen once, with 48% in the top ten. This clonotype was found many times. What it binds is unknown. The V gene is TRBV6-2 or TRBV6-3, the J gene TRBJ2-7; TRBD1 might be the D (6 bases). The sequencing here drew on cultured PBMCs, taken from culture after CMV antigen stimulation. The clonotype originates from a human donor in good health (CMV status not recorded). Some clones in this sample may be carry-over from other donors' samples. The CDR3 DNA sequence: TGTGCCAGCAGTTACGCGGACAGCTCCTACGAGCAGTACTTC. The encoded protein is CASSYADSSYEQYF.